The source of this TCR beta chain is a study of T-cell memory formation after mild COVID-19. Whole-study context: The TCR clusters were mostly specific to one donor.

This CDR3 contains 16 residues. V gave up 4 bases and J gave up 8 bases, with 21 bases separating them. Germline CDR1 reads MNHNS; CDR2 reads SASEGT. Broader study findings: CD4/CD8 balance characterized clones contracting day 15 to 85, and CD4+ skew characterized later expanders.

This clonotype was recorded a few times. Its antigen is currently unknown. TCRalpha and TCRbeta libraries used 5'RACE with constant-segment primers and UMIs. TCRdb recomputed calls from the 5' RACE reads with MiXCR, one row per CDR3 protein. The sample has 350,000 to 400,000 distinct CDR3 sequences, around 21% seen once; the top ten hold under 15%. Sequenced: PBMCs or a T cell subset sorted from them (not recorded which). This TCR derives from an adult woman who had mild COVID-19 (a few samples of this study predate the infection). Cell type and time point are not known. This chain joins TRBV6-1 and TRBJ1-5; D gene unclear. The CDR3 nucleotides read TGTGCCAGCAGTGCTTACAAATCGGACGGCGCGGAGCCCCAGCATTTT. Translating gives CASSAYKSDGAEPQHF.